Below, 22 T cell receptor beta chains from the same sample are listed, as sequenced in a study of blood T cell repertoires in COVID-19. Assay used: immunoSEQ multiplex PCR; TCRdb lists only in-frame clones, some missing. The sample has 310,000 or so clones, roughly 88% seen once; the top ten hold 1.5% to 2%. Sequenced sample: peripheral blood. The receptors were gathered from a woman in her fifties or sixties with acute or convalescent COVID-19.

The chain has TRBV29-1 and TRBJ2-7; D may be TRBD2 (6 bases). CDR3 length: 14 amino acids. Germline V gene lookup returns CDR1 SQVTM and CDR2 ANQGSEA. The V and J ends lost 7 bases and 4 bases respectively, with 20 bases between them. The chain's CDR3 is CSANGGVLGYEQYF. In DNA, the CDR3 is TGCAGCGCGAACGGCGGGGTCCTAGGGTACGAGCAGTACTTC.

With regard to this clone: The same CDR3 is also encoded by other DNA sequences in this sample. The V call is TRBV28, the J call TRBJ1-4; the D gene is possibly TRBD1 (6 bases). The CDR3 loop spans 15 amino acids. The germline V and J ends were trimmed by 0 bases and 9 bases, with 14 bases remaining between them. Germline V gene data show CDR1 as MDHEN and CDR2 as SYDVKM. The CDR3 coding sequence is TGTGCCAGCAGTTTATGGGGACAAGGAAAGAAAAAACTGTTTTTT. It yields the protein CASSLWGQGKKKLFF.

This chain joins TRBV11-2 and TRBJ2-7; D remains ambiguous. Trimming removed 5 bases from V and 9 bases from J, with 14 bases in between. This CDR3 spans 12 amino acids. Germline V CDR1 and CDR2: SGHAT, FQNNGV. CDR3 bases: TGTGCCAGCAGCCTTTTTTACCAGTGGCAGTACTTC. It translates to CASSLFYQWQYF.

This clone came up a few times. In DNA form, the CDR3 reads TGTGCCAGCAGCTTTGCGCGGGGATCGGTCTCCGAGCAGTACTTC. Protein: CASSFARGSVSEQYF. V and J are TRBV7-9 and TRBJ2-7; D is perhaps TRBD2 (6 bases). Germline CDR1 and CDR2: SEHNR and FQNEAQ (reference sequence). The CDR3 extends over 15 amino acids. With 3 bases removed from V and 6 bases from J, the gap between germline ends came to 18 bases.

The gene calls are TRBV5-1 and TRBJ2-1; 12 positions agree with TRBD2. Germline lookup yields CDR1 SGHRS and CDR2 YFSETQ. Germline trimming cut 2 bases from V and 6 bases from J; bases unmatched to any gene: 9. The CDR3 length is 17 residues. The CDR3 bases are TGCGCCAGCAGCTTCGAACTTCTAGCGGGAGGGGGCAATGAGCAGTTCTTC. It codes for CASSFELLAGGGNEQFF.

This clone appeared once. The genes are TRBV3-1 (or the pseudogene TRBV3-2) and TRBJ2-7, with D perhaps matching TRBD1 (6 bases). Trimming took off 3 bases at V and 8 bases at J, with 8 bases between the two ends. The CDR3 covers 11 residues. CDR1 is LGHDT and CDR2 is YNNKEL in the germline V gene (reference sequence). As DNA, the CDR3 is TGTGCCAGCAGCCAGGACAGAAAGCAGTACTTC. Amino acid sequence: CASSQDRKQYF.

This rearrangement joins TRBV18 to TRBJ2-1, with D possibly TRBD2 on 6 matching bases. This CDR3 has 14 residues. V was shortened by 1 base and J by 5 bases, with 9 bases between the two germline ends. Germline CDR1 and CDR2: KGHSH and LQKENI. CDR3 region: CASSPQWRDNEQFF. DNA for the CDR3: TGTGCCAGCTCACCACAATGGAGGGACAATGAGCAGTTCTTC. Combining the CDR3 with reference TRBV18 and TRBJ2-1 gives the whole variable domain NAGVMQNPRHLVRRRGQEARLRCSPMKGHSHVYWYRQLPEEGLKFMVYLQKENIIDESGMPKERFSAEFPKEGPSILRIQQVVRGDSAAYFCASSPQWRDNEQFFGPGTRLTVL.

This clone was recorded once. The J gene is TRBJ1-1, the V gene TRBV19, with 10 bases that match TRBD1. There are 18 residues in the CDR3. V lost 2 bases to trimming and J lost 0 bases; unmatched junction nucleotides: 9. Germline V CDR1 and CDR2: LNHDA, SQIVND (reference sequence). In nucleotides, the CDR3 is TGTGCCAGTAGTATATGGTTTAGGGGGACAGGGGTGAACACTGAAGCTTTCTTT. It is translated as CASSIWFRGTGVNTEAFF.

This rearrangement joins TRBV11-2 to TRBJ2-2; 8 bases fit TRBD2. Germline-derived CDR1 and CDR2 are SGHAT and FQNNGV. With 1 base clipped from V and 6 bases from J, the junction kept 4 bases outside the gene matches. The CDR3 sequence is 15 residues long. The CDR3, as DNA: TGTGCCAGCAGCTTAGCGCTCGGGAGGGCCGGGGAGCTGTTTTTT. Translation: CASSLALGRAGELFF.

This clone occurred a few times. The chain uses TRBV19 and TRBJ2-2; 12 nucleotides match TRBD1. CDR1 is LNHDA, CDR2 SQIVND, per germline (reference sequence). The CDR3 is made up of 14 amino acids. V lost 6 bases and J lost 6; bases outside the gene matches: 2. CDR3: CASRGQGASGELFF. Here the CDR3 DNA reads TGTGCCAGTAGGGGACAGGGGGCCTCCGGGGAGCTGTTTTTT.

This chain links TRBV28 with TRBJ2-7; 7 bases line up with TRBD1. The germline V gene has CDR1 MDHEN and CDR2 SYDVKM. The CDR3 totals 14 residues. With 7 bases clipped from V and 3 bases from J, the junction kept 9 bases outside the gene matches. CDR3 amino acids: CASNLQGIFYEQYF. The CDR3, as DNA: TGTGCCAGCAACCTACAGGGGATATTCTACGAGCAGTACTTC.

V and J are TRBV19 and TRBJ1-5; maybe TRBD1 (6 bases). The germline V and J ends were trimmed by 7 bases and 7 bases, with 20 bases remaining between them. The CDR3 contains 15 residues. Looked up from germline, CDR1 is LNHDA and CDR2 is SQIVND (reference sequence). Here the CDR3 reads CASTLAGGQGQPQHF. The CDR3 nucleotides are TGTGCCAGTACCCTGGCTGGGGGCCAGGGGCAGCCCCAGCATTTT. Supplemented by reference TRBV19 and TRBJ1-5, the full variable domain reads DGGITQSPKYLFRKEGQNVTLSCEQNLNHDAMYWYRQDPGQGLRLIYYSQIVNDFQKGDIAEGYSVSREKKESFPLTVTSAQKNPTAFYLCASTLAGGQGQPQHFGDGTRLSIL.

DNA of the CDR3: TGTGCCAGCAGTTCGGGACAGGGGAACTATGGCTACACCTTC. Protein: CASSSGQGNYGYTF. The chain carries TRBV6-5 and TRBJ1-2; TRBD1 matches at 10 bases. The germline V gene has CDR1 MNHEY and CDR2 SVGAGI. This CDR3 has 14 residues. Trimming removed 4 bases from V and 2 bases from J; junction bases left unmatched: 1.

V gene TRBV7-8 combines with J gene TRBJ1-1; TRBD1 matches 9 bases. CDR3 size: 17 residues. Germline loops: CDR1 SGHVS, CDR2 FQNEAQ. The J segment lost 2 bases and the V segment lost 1 base, leaving 8 bases of the junction unmatched. CDR3 region: CASSLVGTGYINTEAFF. DNA for the CDR3: TGTGCCAGCAGCTTAGTGGGGACAGGGTACATCAACACTGAAGCTTTCTTT.

In its sample, this clone was seen a few times. The gene calls are TRBV5-1 and TRBJ1-1, with D possibly matching TRBD1 (6 bases). Trimming removed 2 bases at V and 0 bases at J, with 14 bases between. Per the germline V gene, CDR1 is SGHRS and CDR2 is YFSETQ. The CDR3 is 16 residues long. The CDR3 is CASSLQGQLMNTEAFF. In nucleotides, the CDR3 is TGCGCCAGCAGCTTACAAGGACAGCTCATGAACACTGAAGCTTTCTTT.

This clone was seen only a few times. Sequence at one end of the junction differs from germline and may be a read error. The V call is TRBV24-1, the J call TRBJ2-3; possibly TRBD1 for D (6 bases). The CDR3 length is 17 residues. Germline V lookup: CDR1 KGHDR, CDR2 SFDVKD. CDR3 sequence reads: CATSDSRTETLSNTQYF. CDR3 nucleotides: TGTGCCACCAGCGATTCACGGACAGAGACGTTGTCAAATACGCAGTATTTT.

V gene TRBV3-1 (or the pseudogene TRBV3-2) combines with J gene TRBJ2-1; the match to TRBD2 covers 11 bases. The CDR3 is made up of 16 amino acids. The V gene's germline CDR1 is LGHDT and CDR2 YNNKEL (reference sequence). The V and J ends lost 2 bases and 3 bases, in that order; junction bases with no gene match: 3. Here the CDR3 reads CASSQQGLADYNEQFF. The DNA of the CDR3 is TGTGCCAGCAGCCAACAGGGACTAGCGGACTACAATGAGCAGTTCTTC.

The chain links TRBV11-2 to TRBJ1-5; D not certain. CDR1 is SGHAT, CDR2 FQNNGV, per germline. The length of the CDR3 is 15 residues. The ends were cut back, 2 bases at V and 4 bases at J, with 12 bases in the middle. The CDR3 region is CASSLRPGGNQPQHF. Here the CDR3 DNA reads TGTGCCAGCAGCTTAAGGCCAGGTGGGAATCAGCCCCAGCATTTT.

The chain combines TRBV6-1 with TRBJ1-2; the match to TRBD1 covers 7 bases. CDR3 length equals 13 residues. The V and J ends lost 2 bases and 8 bases, in that order; junction bases with no gene match: 5. The V gene's germline CDR1 is MNHNS and CDR2 SASEGT. The CDR3, as DNA: TGTGCCAGCAGTGAAAGTCAGGGGGAAGGCTACACCTTC. Its protein is CASSESQGEGYTF.

This sequence joins TRBV3-1 (or the pseudogene TRBV3-2) and TRBJ2-7, with 8 bases identical to TRBD1. CDR1 and CDR2 (germline): LGHDT, YNNKEL (reference sequence). V shed 0 bases and J 3 bases; nucleotides not matched to a gene: 4. This CDR3 is 15 amino acids long. This CDR3 reads CASSQDGQGGYEQYF. In nucleotides, the CDR3 is TGTGCCAGCAGCCAAGATGGACAGGGCGGCTACGAGCAGTACTTC.

The V call is TRBV4-3, the J call TRBJ1-4, with TRBD1 matching over 9 bases. Trimming took 4 bases from V and 4 from J; bases not matched to a gene: 7. Germline V gene sequence: CDR1 LGHNA, CDR2 YSLEER. The CDR3 has 16 amino acids. CDR3: CASSRQRQGVNEKLFF. The CDR3 DNA reads as TGCGCCAGCAGCCGGCAACGACAGGGGGTTAATGAAAAACTGTTTTTT.

V and J are TRBV9 and TRBJ1-2; TRBD1 aligns across 9 bases. The germline V gene encodes CDR1 SGDLS and CDR2 YYNGEE. The V and J ends lost 3 bases and 3 bases, in that order; junction bases with no gene match: 6. The CDR3 runs 15 residues. CDR3 region: CASSARDRAHYGYTF. The CDR3, as DNA: TGTGCCAGCAGCGCGAGGGACAGGGCACACTATGGCTACACCTTC.